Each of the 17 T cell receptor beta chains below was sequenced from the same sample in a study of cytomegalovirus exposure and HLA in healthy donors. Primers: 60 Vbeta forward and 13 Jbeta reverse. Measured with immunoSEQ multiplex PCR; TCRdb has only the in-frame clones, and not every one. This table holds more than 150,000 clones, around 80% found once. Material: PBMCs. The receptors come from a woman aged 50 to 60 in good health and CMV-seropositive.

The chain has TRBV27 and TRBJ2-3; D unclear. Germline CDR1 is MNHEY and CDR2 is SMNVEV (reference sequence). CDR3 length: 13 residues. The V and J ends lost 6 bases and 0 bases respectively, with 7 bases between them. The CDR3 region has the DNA TGTGCCAGCAGCCCTCTTAGCACAGATACGCAGTATTTT. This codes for CASSPLSTDTQYF.

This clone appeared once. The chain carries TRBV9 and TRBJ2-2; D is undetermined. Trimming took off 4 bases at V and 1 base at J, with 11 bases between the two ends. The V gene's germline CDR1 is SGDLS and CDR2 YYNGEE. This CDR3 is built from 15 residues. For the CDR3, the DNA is TGTGCCAGCAGCACCCGCGAGTGGAACACCGGGGAGCTGTTTTTT. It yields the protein CASSTREWNTGELFF.

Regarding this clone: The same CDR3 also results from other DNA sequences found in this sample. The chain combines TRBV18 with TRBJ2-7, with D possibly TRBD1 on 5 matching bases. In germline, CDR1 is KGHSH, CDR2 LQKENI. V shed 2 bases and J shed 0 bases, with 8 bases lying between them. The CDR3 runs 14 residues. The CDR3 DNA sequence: TGTGCCAGCTCACCAAGGCAGGGCTCCTACGAGCAGTACTTC. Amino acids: CASSPRQGSYEQYF.

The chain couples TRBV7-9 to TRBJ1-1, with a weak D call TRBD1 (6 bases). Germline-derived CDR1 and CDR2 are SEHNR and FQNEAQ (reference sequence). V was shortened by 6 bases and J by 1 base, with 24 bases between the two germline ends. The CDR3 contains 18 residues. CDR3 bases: TGTGCCAGCAGACGGTTTACGAGGACAGACAATCCGAACACTGAAGCTTTCTTT. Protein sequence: CASRRFTRTDNPNTEAFF.

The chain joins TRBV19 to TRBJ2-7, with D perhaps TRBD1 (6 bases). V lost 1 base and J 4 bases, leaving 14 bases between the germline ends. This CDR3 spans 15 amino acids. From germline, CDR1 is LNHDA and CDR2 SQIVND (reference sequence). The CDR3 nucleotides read TGTGCCAGTAGTATAGGACAGGATGAGATATACGAGCAGTACTTC. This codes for CASSIGQDEIYEQYF.

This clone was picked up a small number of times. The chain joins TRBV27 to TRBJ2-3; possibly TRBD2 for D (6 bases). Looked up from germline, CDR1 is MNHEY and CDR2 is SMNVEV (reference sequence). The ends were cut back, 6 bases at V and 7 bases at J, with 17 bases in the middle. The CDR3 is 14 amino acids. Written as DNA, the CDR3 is TGTGCCAGCAGCAGCCTGGAGCGGGTTAATACGCAGTATTTT. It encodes CASSSLERVNTQYF.

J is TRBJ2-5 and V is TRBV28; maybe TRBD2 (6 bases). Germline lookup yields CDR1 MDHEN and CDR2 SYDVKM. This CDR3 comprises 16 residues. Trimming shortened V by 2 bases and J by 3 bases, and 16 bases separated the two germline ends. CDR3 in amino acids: CASSLGPGVAEETQYF. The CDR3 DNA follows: TGTGCCAGCAGTTTAGGCCCGGGGGTAGCGGAAGAGACCCAGTACTTC.

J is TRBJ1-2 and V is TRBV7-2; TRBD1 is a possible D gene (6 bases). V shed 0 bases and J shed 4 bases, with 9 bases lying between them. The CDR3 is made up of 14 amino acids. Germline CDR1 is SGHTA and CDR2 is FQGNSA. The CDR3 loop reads CASSLADSLYGYTF. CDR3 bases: TGTGCCAGCAGCTTAGCGGACAGCCTCTATGGCTACACCTTC. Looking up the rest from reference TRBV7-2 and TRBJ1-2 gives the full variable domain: GAGVSQSPSNKVTEKGKDVELRCDPISGHTALYWYRQSLGQGLEFLIYFQGNSAPDKSGLPSDRFSAERTGGSVSTLTIQRTQQEDSAVYLCASSLADSLYGYTFGSGTRLTVV.

The CDR3 here is CSAKDSGLAYEQYF. The CDR3 DNA follows: TGCAGCGCCAAAGATTCGGGACTAGCCTACGAGCAGTACTTC. The chain employs TRBV29-1 and TRBJ2-7, with 8 positions matching TRBD2. The CDR3 runs to 14 residues. Germline V lookup: CDR1 SQVTM, CDR2 ANQGSEA. With 7 bases clipped from V and 2 bases from J, the junction kept 10 bases outside the gene matches.

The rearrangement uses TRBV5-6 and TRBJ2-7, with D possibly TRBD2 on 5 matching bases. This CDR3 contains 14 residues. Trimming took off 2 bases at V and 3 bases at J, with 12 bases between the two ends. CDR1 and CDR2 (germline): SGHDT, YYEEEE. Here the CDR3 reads CASSFRPGDYEQYF. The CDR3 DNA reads TGTGCCAGCAGCTTTCGACCCGGGGACTACGAGCAGTACTTC.

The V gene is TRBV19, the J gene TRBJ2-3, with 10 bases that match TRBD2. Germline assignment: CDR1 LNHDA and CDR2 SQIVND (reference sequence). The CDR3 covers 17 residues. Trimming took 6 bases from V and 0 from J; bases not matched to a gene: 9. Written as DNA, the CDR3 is TGTGCCAGTAGAAGCGGGGGGGGTTACATTAGCACAGATACGCAGTATTTT. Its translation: CASRSGGGYISTDTQYF.

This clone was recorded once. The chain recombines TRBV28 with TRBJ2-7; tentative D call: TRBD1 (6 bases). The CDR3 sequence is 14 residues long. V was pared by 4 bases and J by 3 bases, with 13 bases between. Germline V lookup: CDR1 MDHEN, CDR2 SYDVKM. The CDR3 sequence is CASSSGTKLYEQYF. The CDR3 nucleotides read TGTGCCAGCAGTTCCGGGACAAAACTCTACGAGCAGTACTTC.

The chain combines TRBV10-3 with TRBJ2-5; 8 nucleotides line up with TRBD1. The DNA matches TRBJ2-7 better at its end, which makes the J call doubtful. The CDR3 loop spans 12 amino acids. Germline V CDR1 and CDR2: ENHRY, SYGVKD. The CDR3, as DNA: TGTGCCATCAGGGACAGGGCCTACGAGCAGTACTTC. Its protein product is CAIRDRAYEQYF.

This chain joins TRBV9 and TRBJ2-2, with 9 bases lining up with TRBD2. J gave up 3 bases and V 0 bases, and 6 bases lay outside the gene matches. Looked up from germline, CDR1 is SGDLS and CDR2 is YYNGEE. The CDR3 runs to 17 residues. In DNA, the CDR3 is TGTGCCAGCAGCGTAGTTAGCGGGGGAGGGGACACCGGGGAGCTGTTTTTT. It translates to CASSVVSGGGDTGELFF. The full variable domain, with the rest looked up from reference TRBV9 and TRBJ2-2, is DSGVTQTPKHLITATGQRVTLRCSPRSGDLSVYWYQQSLDQGLQFLIQYYNGEERAKGNILERFSAQQFPDLHSELNLSSLELGDSALYFCASSVVSGGGDTGELFFGEGSRLTVL.

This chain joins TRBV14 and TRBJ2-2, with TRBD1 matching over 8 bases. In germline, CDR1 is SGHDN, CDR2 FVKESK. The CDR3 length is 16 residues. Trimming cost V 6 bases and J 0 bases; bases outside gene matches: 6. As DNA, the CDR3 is TGTGCCAGCAGACCTCCGACAGGGGCGAACACCGGGGAGCTGTTTTTT. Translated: CASRPPTGANTGELFF.

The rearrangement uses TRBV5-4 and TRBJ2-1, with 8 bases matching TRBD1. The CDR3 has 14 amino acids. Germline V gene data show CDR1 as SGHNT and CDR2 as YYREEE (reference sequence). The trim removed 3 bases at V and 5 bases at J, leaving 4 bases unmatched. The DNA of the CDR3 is TGTGCCAGCAGCTCACAGGGGGTGCACAATGAGCAGTTCTTC. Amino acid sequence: CASSSQGVHNEQFF.

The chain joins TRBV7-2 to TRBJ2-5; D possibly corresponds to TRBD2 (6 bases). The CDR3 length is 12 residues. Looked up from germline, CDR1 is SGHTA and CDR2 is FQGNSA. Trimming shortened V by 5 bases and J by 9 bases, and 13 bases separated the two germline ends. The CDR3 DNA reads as TGTGCCAGCAGCCCCCGGGAGCAGGCCCAGTACTTC. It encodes CASSPREQAQYF.